The present T cell receptor beta chain was sequenced within a study of blood T cell repertoires in COVID-19. Study as a whole: Spain, Italy and the United States supplied samples that represented acute and convalescent COVID-19. Nucleic acid was either cDNA or gDNA, and it came from T cells, B-cell-depleted T cells, or PBMCs.

Participants came from about two dozen US areas, aged about 18 to 100 years. CDR1 and CDR2 (germline): MGHRA, YSYEKL. V was clipped by 0 bases and J by 3 bases; unmatched bases: 10. The CDR3 extends over 18 amino acids. Using immunoSEQ multiplex PCR, the repertoire was profiled, and TCRdb retains in-frame clones only, with some absent. The table has 80,000 to 130,000 clones, about 86% seen once. This chain uses TRBV4-1 with TRBJ1-5; 8 bases agree with TRBD1. The sequenced material came from PBMCs or T cells enriched from blood (not recorded which). The receptor comes from a woman aged 50 to 60 who had recovered from COVID-19. For the CDR3, the DNA is TGCGCCAGCAGCCAAGATAGAGCCGGGACAGGAATCAATCAGCCCCAGCATTTT. Residues: CASSQDRAGTGINQPQHF.